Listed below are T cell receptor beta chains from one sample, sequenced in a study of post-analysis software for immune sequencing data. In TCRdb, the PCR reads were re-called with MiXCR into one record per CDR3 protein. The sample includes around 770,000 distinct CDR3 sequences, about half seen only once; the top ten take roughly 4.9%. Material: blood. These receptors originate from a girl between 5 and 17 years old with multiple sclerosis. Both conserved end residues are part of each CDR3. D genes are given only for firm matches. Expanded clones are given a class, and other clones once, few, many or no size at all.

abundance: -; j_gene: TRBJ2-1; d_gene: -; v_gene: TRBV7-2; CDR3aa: CASSPEGWWNEQFF; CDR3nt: TGTGCCAGCAGCCCGGAGGGGTGGTGGAATGAGCAGTTCTTC
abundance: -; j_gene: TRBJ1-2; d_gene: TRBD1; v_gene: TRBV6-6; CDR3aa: CASRPSDRNYGYTF; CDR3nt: TGTGCCAGCAGACCTTCGGACAGGAACTATGGCTACACCTTC
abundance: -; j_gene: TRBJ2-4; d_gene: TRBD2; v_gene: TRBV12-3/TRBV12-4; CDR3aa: CASSFLISGRAVGDEQYF; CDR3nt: TGTGCCAGCAGTTTCTTAATTAGCGGGAGGGCCGTTGGGGATGAGCAGTACTTC
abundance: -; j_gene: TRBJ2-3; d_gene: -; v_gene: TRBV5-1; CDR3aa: CASSLIGGAVSDTQYF; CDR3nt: TGCGCCAGCAGCTTGATTGGGGGAGCGGTGTCAGATACGCAGTATTTT
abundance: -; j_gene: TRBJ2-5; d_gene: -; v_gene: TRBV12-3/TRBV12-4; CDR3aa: CASSLWGRNQETQYF; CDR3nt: TGTGCCAGCAGTTTATGGGGCCGAAACCAAGAGACCCAGTACTTC
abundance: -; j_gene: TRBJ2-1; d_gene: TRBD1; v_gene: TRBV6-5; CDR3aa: CASSYGQGTTLFF; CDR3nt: TGTGCCAGCAGTTACGGACAGGGTACTACGTTGTTCTTC
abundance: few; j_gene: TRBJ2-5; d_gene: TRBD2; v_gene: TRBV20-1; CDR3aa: CSARDRTSAYQETQYF; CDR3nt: TGCAGTGCTAGAGATAGGACTAGCGCCTACCAAGAGACCCAGTACTTC
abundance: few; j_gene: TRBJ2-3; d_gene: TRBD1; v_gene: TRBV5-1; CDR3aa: CASYIGTGPSTDTQYF; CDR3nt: TGCGCCAGCTATATCGGGACAGGGCCATCTACAGATACGCAGTATTTT
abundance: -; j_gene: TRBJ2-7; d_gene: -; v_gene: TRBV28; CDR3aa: CASRKGSSPYEQYF; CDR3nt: TGTGCCAGCAGGAAGGGGAGTAGTCCCTACGAGCAGTACTTC
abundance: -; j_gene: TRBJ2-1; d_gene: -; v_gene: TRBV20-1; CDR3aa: CSASPIGIGAYNEQFF; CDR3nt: TGCAGTGCTAGTCCGATTGGAATAGGCGCCTACAATGAGCAGTTCTTC